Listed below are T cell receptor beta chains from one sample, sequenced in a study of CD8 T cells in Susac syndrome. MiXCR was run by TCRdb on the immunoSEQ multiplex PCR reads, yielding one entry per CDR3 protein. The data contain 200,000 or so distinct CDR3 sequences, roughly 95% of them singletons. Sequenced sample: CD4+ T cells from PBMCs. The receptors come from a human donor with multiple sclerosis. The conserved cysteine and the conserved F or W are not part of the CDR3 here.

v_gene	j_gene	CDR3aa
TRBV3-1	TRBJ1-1	ASSSGVTEAF
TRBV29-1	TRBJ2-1	SVESGTGYNEQF
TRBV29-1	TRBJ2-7	SVERGSGSEQY
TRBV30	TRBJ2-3	AWSFGGLTDTQY
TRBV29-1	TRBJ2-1	SVLQGPSSYNEQF
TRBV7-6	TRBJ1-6	ASSLVGTGYNSPLH
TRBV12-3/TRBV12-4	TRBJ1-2	ASRDRGGYT
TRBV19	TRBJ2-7	ASIDTGQGTYEQY
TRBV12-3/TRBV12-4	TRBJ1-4	ASSPGTEEKLF
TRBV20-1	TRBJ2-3	SASSGHTDTQY
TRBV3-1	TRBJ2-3	ASSQTSGADTQY
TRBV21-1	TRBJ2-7	ASSNVRWKGSYEQY
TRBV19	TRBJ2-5	ASSASGPKIQY
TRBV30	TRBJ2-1	AWSVQLAGPGEQF
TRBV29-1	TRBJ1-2	SGLMGPFYGYT
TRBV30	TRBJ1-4	AGRDSPRGLF
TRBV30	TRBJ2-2	AWSRGFSGELF
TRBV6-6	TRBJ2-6	ASSRQGTGANVLT
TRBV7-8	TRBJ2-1	ASRNLSSYNEQF
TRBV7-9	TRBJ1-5	ASGTGEGNQPQH
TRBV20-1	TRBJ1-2	SASGRSEHYGYT
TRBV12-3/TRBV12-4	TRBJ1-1	ASSVNQHTEAF
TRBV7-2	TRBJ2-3	ASSSSGDAQY
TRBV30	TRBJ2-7	AWQQGVTYEQY
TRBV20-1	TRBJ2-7	SASRTVAYEQY
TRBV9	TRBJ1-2	ASSVSANYGYT
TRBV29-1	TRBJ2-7	SVVADRGYEQY
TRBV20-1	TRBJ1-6	SAGRQGSPLH
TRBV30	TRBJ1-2	ACSRDRGYGYT
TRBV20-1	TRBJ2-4	SARPRGSIAKNIQY
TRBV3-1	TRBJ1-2	ASSQTGRGGYT
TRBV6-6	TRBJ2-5	ASSYSAGAPETQY
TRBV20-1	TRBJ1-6	SASNRAKNNSPLH
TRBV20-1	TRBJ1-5	SATTDTLYSNQPQH
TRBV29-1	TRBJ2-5	SVEGRNRGETQY
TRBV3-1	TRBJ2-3	ASSQEPSSTDTQY
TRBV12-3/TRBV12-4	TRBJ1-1	ASRRDTLGTEAF
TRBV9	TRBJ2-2	ASSAQTGNTGELF
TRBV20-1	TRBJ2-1	SASGLRTSGRYNEQF
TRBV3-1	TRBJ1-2	ASSQGPGYT
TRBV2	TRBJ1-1	AMRKGEAF
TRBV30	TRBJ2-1	AWGGNGNEQF
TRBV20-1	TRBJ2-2	SAPGTSGSMTGELF
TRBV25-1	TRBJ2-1	ASSEYRDSNEQF
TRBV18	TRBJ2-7	ASSPGQGANEQY
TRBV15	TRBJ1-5	ATSSSVRGQSERQPQH